A selection of T cell receptor beta chains follows, all from one sample in a study of T cell responses to AZD1222 COVID-19 vaccine. This table comes from immunoSEQ multiplex PCR, and its TCRdb copy is limited to in-frame clones, with some not included. The sample shows over 55,000 clones, about 83% of them seen only once. Sequencing was performed on peripheral blood, taken on day 0 of AZD1222 vaccination. Source of these receptors: an adult in good health. Both conserved end residues are part of each CDR3.

J gene,V gene,CDR3 protein
TRBJ2-1,TRBV5-1,CASSVGQAYNEQFF
TRBJ1-1,TRBV9,CASSVSLENTEAFF
TRBJ2-7,TRBV4-3,CASSQATSGSYEQYF
TRBJ2-5,TRBV13,CASSLGASGGTETQYF
TRBJ2-7,TRBV6-1,CASSDPGYEQYF
TRBJ1-1,TRBV6-5,CASRQGPHTEAFF
TRBJ1-4,TRBV6-5,CASSTYRGPEKLFF
TRBJ2-1,TRBV16,CASSPGRNNEQFF
TRBJ1-4,TRBV6-4,CASSDLSDREVEKLFF
TRBJ2-2,TRBV4-1,CASSHLAAGELFF
TRBJ2-7,TRBV4-1,CASSQSRANEQYF
TRBJ1-2,TRBV28,CASSRLRYGYTF
TRBJ1-4,TRBV7-6,CASSLQYRGREKLFF
TRBJ2-1,TRBV6-5,CASTHRGTTYNEQFF
TRBJ1-3,TRBV11-3,CASSLRQGNTIYF
TRBJ2-3,TRBV14,CASSQGLHTQYF
TRBJ2-3,TRBV6-5,CASVWGRDTQYF
TRBJ2-1,TRBV9,CASSVGEAGGNEQFF
TRBJ2-7,TRBV7-9,CASSPPPGRGGSYEQYF
TRBJ2-7,TRBV4-2,CASSPSRAVLDEQYF
TRBJ2-5,TRBV11-2,CASSLDGWTEYF
TRBJ1-4,TRBV5-4,CASSSRGADEKLFF
TRBJ2-3,TRBV11-3,CASSPSVGGFSDTQYF
TRBJ1-1,TRBV11-3,CASSLGENVEAFF
TRBJ2-5,TRBV5-1,CASSLVASLGWETQYF
TRBJ1-1,TRBV7-2,CASSFQGSTEAFF
TRBJ2-7,TRBV7-8,CASSGATRVTYEQYF
TRBJ1-5,TRBV3-1/TRBV3-2,CASSQEPPNSNQPQHF
TRBJ1-3,TRBV6-5,CASHSSGNTIYF
TRBJ2-1,TRBV7-8,CASSLGLEVEQFF
TRBJ2-3,TRBV11-3,CASSLGGGDTDTQYF
TRBJ2-1,TRBV11-3,CASSLEIQNEQFF
TRBJ1-2,TRBV6-6,CASAPGNYGYTF
TRBJ2-7,TRBV5-5,CASSYGQGNYEQYF
TRBJ2-3,TRBV11-2,CASSPRTLGTSGRTDTQYF
TRBJ1-6,TRBV19,CASTIRQGTINSPLHF
TRBJ2-7,TRBV21-1,CASSTVSGRASWEQYF
TRBJ2-1,TRBV29-1,CSVVFQGQKYYNEQFF
TRBJ2-7,TRBV5-6,CASSLPPYNEQYF
TRBJ1-5,TRBV19,CATETGLVRQPQHF
TRBJ2-1,TRBV14,CASSQVTGALSYNEQFF
TRBJ1-4,TRBV7-6,CASSLGVGGREKLFF
TRBJ1-2,TRBV3-1/TRBV3-2,CASSQGKGRGKVGNYGYTF
TRBJ2-2,TRBV4-1,CASSQANRIGENTGELFF
TRBJ2-7,TRBV7-2,CASSSGGYYEQYF
TRBJ2-5,TRBV7-6,CASSLAWSGQETQYF
TRBJ1-2,TRBV11-2,CASSPRDGYTF
TRBJ1-1,TRBV24-1,CATSSGYSGTEAFF
TRBJ2-2,TRBV4-1,CASSHQAGQEEHIGELFF
TRBJ1-1,TRBV18,CASSPPLRGQLDTEAFF
TRBJ2-6,TRBV4-2,CASSQRGRESGANVLTF
TRBJ2-1,TRBV5-1,CASSLQAGGPYNEQFF
TRBJ2-3,TRBV5-6,CASSWDRWADTQYF
TRBJ2-6,TRBV11-2,CASSLDSNPLGRLTF